The rows below give T cell receptor beta chains drawn from one sample of a study of Ad26.COV2.S vaccination and SARS-CoV-2 variants. The method was immunoSEQ multiplex PCR; TCRdb's version includes in-frame clones alone and lacks a portion of them. Of about 390,000 clones in the sample, roughly nine tenths were seen once. Sequenced material: peripheral blood, taken in a trial of Ad26.COV2.S vaccine versus placebo. Receptors originate from a person between 18 and 59 years old who received the Ad26.COV2.S COVID-19 vaccine or a placebo. Both conserved end residues are part of each CDR3. A D gene is named only where the DNA matches it firmly. Part of the rows lack a size; the others show once, few, many or a class for expanded clones.

abundance	v_gene	d_gene	j_gene	CDR3aa	CDR3nt
NA	TRBV5-6	NA	TRBJ2-4	CASSQRGIKNIQYF	TGTGCCAGCAGCCAGAGGGGAATCAAAAACATTCAGTACTTC
NA	TRBV4-1	NA	TRBJ1-3	CASRRVLYPGNTIYF	TGCGCCAGCAGGAGGGTGCTCTATCCTGGAAACACCATATATTTT
NA	TRBV7-9	NA	TRBJ1-3	CASSLFFGNTIYF	TGTGCCAGCAGCTTGTTTTTCGGAAACACCATATATTTT
NA	TRBV6-1	NA	TRBJ1-6	CASSEALEGSNSPLHF	TGTGCCAGCAGTGAAGCGCTTGAGGGGTCTAATTCACCCCTCCACTTT
NA	TRBV10-3	NA	TRBJ2-3	CAIRTRMGADTQYF	TGTGCCATCAGGACTAGAATGGGGGCAGATACGCAGTATTTT
NA	TRBV7-9	NA	TRBJ2-3	CASSQWDRSTDTQYF	TGTGCCAGCAGCCAATGGGACCGGAGCACAGATACGCAGTATTTT
NA	TRBV5-6	NA	TRBJ2-1	CASSSTFLTRKFF	TGTGCCAGCAGCTCCACGTTCCTGACTAGAAAGTTCTTC
NA	TRBV20-1	NA	TRBJ1-1	CSVLRVTEAFF	TGCAGTGTTCTCAGGGTCACTGAAGCTTTCTTT
NA	TRBV5-4	NA	TRBJ1-2	CAIPTQGVYTF	TGTGCCATCCCGACACAGGGTGTTTACACCTTC
NA	TRBV5-4	NA	TRBJ2-6	CASRDSSSSGANVLTF	TGTGCCAGCAGGGACAGTTCCTCGTCTGGGGCCAACGTCCTGACTTTC
NA	TRBV5-1	TRBD1	TRBJ1-2	CASSLTGEYGYTF	TGCGCCAGCAGCTTGACAGGGGAATATGGCTACACCTTC
once	TRBV6-1	TRBD1	TRBJ1-5	CASSEGGDRRQPQHF	TGTGCCAGCAGTGAAGGGGGGGACAGGCGTCAGCCCCAGCATTTT
NA	TRBV7-2	TRBD1	TRBJ2-5	CASSSQGASGETQYF	TGTGCCAGCAGCTCTCAGGGGGCATCGGGAGAGACCCAGTACTTC
NA	TRBV28	NA	TRBJ1-6	CASSREDNSPLHF	TGTGCCAGCAGTCGGGAGGATAATTCACCCCTCCACTTT